The 21 T cell receptor beta chains presented below share a single source sample, sequenced in a study of regulatory T cells in long-lasting Graves disease. Combining iRepertoire HTBI primers with Arm-PCR of CDR3 regions, the authors built TCR beta libraries. MiXCR was run by TCRdb on the multiplex PCR reads, yielding one entry per CDR3 protein. Altogether about 560,000 distinct CDR3 sequences are present, roughly 16% being singletons, with the ten largest covering around 12%. As for time point: newly diagnosed GD, antithyroid drugs for less than 3 months. Following extraction of RNA from PBMCs, that RNA was used to make the TCR library. These same records also appear under a second study, on T cells in Graves' hyperthyroidism and ophthalmopathy.

The sample consisted of peripheral blood mononuclear cells (PBMCs), taken at new diagnosis, from a patient treated with antithyroid drugs. The receptors were sampled from a man aged 18-30 years with Graves disease.

Many counts were recorded for this clonotype. This chain joins TRBV11-3 and TRBJ2-3, with D possibly being TRBD1 (7 bases). The CDR3 has 15 amino acids. V was pared by 0 bases and J by 4 bases, with 11 bases between. Germline V CDR1 and CDR2: SGHNT, YENEEA. CDR3 DNA: TGTGCCAGCAGCTTAGACGGCAGGGGGGCAGATACGCAGTATTTT. As protein: CASSLDGRGADTQYF.

This clonotype has a count of ten or more. The chain uses TRBV28 and TRBJ2-7; 8 bases are a match to TRBD2. The trim removed 3 bases at V and 5 bases at J, leaving 15 bases unmatched. Per the germline V gene, CDR1 is MDHEN and CDR2 is SYDVKM. The CDR3 consists of 17 residues. Written as DNA, the CDR3 is TGTGCCAGCAGTTTTTCCACAGGCGGGACTAGAGGGGACGAGCAGTACTTC. It translates to CASSFSTGGTRGDEQYF.

This clonotype was seen more than once but under ten times. The chain couples TRBV6-1 to TRBJ2-7; maybe TRBD2 (7 bases). V was cut by 9 bases and J by 4 bases, with 16 bases left in between. In germline, CDR1 is MNHNS, CDR2 SASEGT. The CDR3 sequence is 13 residues long. This chain's CDR3 is CASYKGEGYEQYF. The CDR3 DNA reads as TGTGCCAGTTATAAGGGGGAGGGTTACGAGCAGTACTTC.

This clonotype has ten or more counts. The chain joins TRBV29-1 to TRBJ2-5, with 13 bases fitting TRBD2. Germline-derived CDR1 and CDR2 are SQVTM and ANQGSEA. The CDR3 covers 16 residues. V lost 6 bases and J lost 4; bases outside the gene matches: 11. The CDR3 loop reads CSVPYGLAGVGETQYF. As DNA, the CDR3 is TGCAGCGTCCCCTACGGACTAGCGGGAGTTGGAGAGACCCAGTACTTC.

This clonotype was observed a handful of times. This sequence joins TRBV3-1 and TRBJ2-2; D gene unclear. V was clipped by 3 bases and J by 6 bases, with 2 bases between them. CDR1 is LGHDT and CDR2 is YNNKEL in the germline V gene (reference sequence). The CDR3 runs to 11 residues. In DNA form, the CDR3 reads TGTGCCAGCAGCCAGTCCGGGGAGCTGTTTTTT. Amino acid sequence: CASSQSGELFF.

This clonotype was found many times. This chain uses TRBV12-3 or TRBV12-4 with TRBJ2-1, with 10 bases lining up with TRBD1. The CDR3 runs 15 residues. J was trimmed by 1 base and V by 5 bases; bases with no gene match: 2. The CDR3 coding sequence is TGTGCCAGCAGTGCGGGACAGGGGTCCTACAATGAGCAGTTCTTC. It translates to CASSAGQGSYNEQFF.

This clonotype was observed a few times. V and J are TRBV6-2 or TRBV6-3 and TRBJ2-7; D is unclear. This CDR3 region has 13 residues. Trimming pared 10 bases from V and 3 bases from J, leaving 16 bases between. Germline-derived CDR1 and CDR2 are MNHEY and SVGEGT. CDR3 sequence: CAIQDLGNYEQYF. The CDR3, as DNA: TGTGCCATCCAAGACCTGGGGAACTACGAGCAGTACTTC.

This clonotype has a count of ten or more. The junction shows a germline mismatch at one end, possibly a read error. The CDR3 sequence is CASVGGLLIF. CDR3 in DNA: TGTGCCAGCGTGGGGGGGCTCCTCATATTT. This chain joins TRBV6-1 and TRBJ1-1; the D gene is possibly TRBD1 (6 bases). Germline V gene data show CDR1 as MNHNS and CDR2 as SASEGT. This CDR3 contains 10 residues.

This clonotype was observed many times. This sequence joins TRBV27 and TRBJ2-4, with a possible D match to TRBD1 (6 bases). This CDR3 region has 14 residues. Germline CDR1 MNHEY, CDR2 SMNVEV (reference sequence). The V gene lost 2 bases and the J gene lost 2 bases, with 7 bases spanning the gap. CDR3 sequence reads: CASSLQGTKNIQYF. Here the CDR3 DNA reads TGTGCCAGCAGTTTACAGGGGACCAAAAACATTCAGTACTTC.

There are many counts of this clonotype. The chain combines TRBV28 with TRBJ1-4; TRBD1 aligns across 7 bases. Germline V gives CDR1 MDHEN, CDR2 SYDVKM. J gave up 3 bases and V 3 bases, and 7 bases lay outside the gene matches. CDR3 length: 16 residues. The DNA for the CDR3 is TGTGCCAGCAGTTTGTTCCCGGACAGGTCTAATGAAAAACTGTTTTTT. Protein product: CASSLFPDRSNEKLFF.

CDR3 DNA sequence: TGCAGTGCGAAAGAGCGGGAGGGAACCTACAATGAGCAGTTCTTC. This gives the protein CSAKEREGTYNEQFF. The chain employs TRBV20-1 and TRBJ2-1, with 10 bases identical to TRBD2. CDR1 is DFQATT and CDR2 is SNEGSKA in the germline V gene (reference sequence). The junction had 7 bases not matched to a gene; V was cut back by 6 bases and J by 2 bases. The CDR3 length is 15 residues.

This clonotype was counted ten times or more. J is TRBJ1-5 and V is TRBV12-3 or TRBV12-4; D unresolved. The CDR3 contains 14 residues. V shed 6 bases and J shed 2 bases, with 11 bases lying between them. The CDR3 is CASSPGRRNQPQHF. As DNA, the CDR3 is TGTGCCAGCAGCCCAGGAAGACGCAATCAGCCCCAGCATTTT.

This rearrangement joins TRBV19 to TRBJ1-1; D is uncertain. This CDR3 region has 15 residues. V was shortened by 5 bases and J by 6 bases, with 19 bases between the two germline ends. Germline-derived CDR1 and CDR2 are LNHDA and SQIVND (reference sequence). This chain's CDR3 is CASSVMLRGAAEAFF. CDR3 bases: TGTGCCAGTAGTGTCATGCTCCGGGGTGCGGCTGAAGCTTTCTTT.

The V gene is TRBV5-1, the J gene TRBJ2-7; a possible D gene is TRBD1 (5 bases). CDR1 is SGHRS and CDR2 is YFSETQ in the germline V gene. V lost 2 bases and J 5 bases, leaving 14 bases between the germline ends. The CDR3 contains 14 residues. The CDR3 DNA follows: TGCGCCAGCAGCTTCGGCCAGGGCGTGGACGAGCAGTACTTC. Protein product: CASSFGQGVDEQYF.

The table lists this clonotype with many counts. The J gene is TRBJ1-2, the V gene TRBV11-2; maybe TRBD1 (5 bases). CDR3 length: 16 residues. CDR1 and CDR2 from the germline V gene are SGHAT and FQNNGV. V was trimmed by 0 bases and J by 1 base, leaving 12 bases between them. The CDR3 sequence is CASSLDLTGVNYGYTF. The CDR3 DNA follows: TGTGCCAGCAGCTTAGATCTGACGGGGGTTAACTATGGCTACACCTTC.

The rearrangement joins TRBV5-5 to TRBJ1-2; 8 bases are a match to TRBD1. Losses at the gene ends were 3 bases for V and 5 bases for J; bases not matched to a gene: 9. This CDR3 has 15 residues. CDR1 SGHKS and CDR2 YYEKEE come from the germline V gene (reference sequence). CDR3 nucleotides: TGTGCCAGCAGCTCAACCCAGGGGGCCAGATATGGCTACACCTTC. Translated, it gives CASSSTQGARYGYTF.

This clonotype was seen many times. The chain links TRBV5-1 to TRBJ2-7, with TRBD2 matching over 7 bases. CDR3 size: 15 residues. Trimming cost V 4 bases and J 0 bases; bases outside gene matches: 7. From germline, CDR1 is SGHRS and CDR2 YFSETQ. CDR3 DNA: TGCGCCAGCAGCCCCGCGGGACTAAGCTCCTACGAGCAGTACTTC. Translated, it gives CASSPAGLSSYEQYF.

This clonotype was seen ten or more times. The rearrangement uses TRBV20-1 and TRBJ2-7, with 7 bases matching TRBD2. The CDR3 covers 17 residues. Germline V lookup: CDR1 DFQATT, CDR2 SNEGSKA (reference sequence). The trim removed 0 bases at V and 3 bases at J, leaving 14 bases unmatched. The CDR3, as DNA: TGCAGTGCTAGAGACCATGGGACGAGCAGCGGGATCTACGAGCAGTACTTC. Its protein product is CSARDHGTSSGIYEQYF.

This clonotype has at least ten counts. V is TRBV28 and J is TRBJ2-1; either TRBD1 or TRBD2 may fit D (6 bases each). This CDR3 is 15 amino acids long. Trimming left V 1 base short and J 4 bases short, with 11 bases between. Germline V gene sequence: CDR1 MDHEN, CDR2 SYDVKM. The chain's CDR3 is CASSLSPGAYNEQFF. CDR3 nucleotide sequence: TGTGCCAGCAGTTTATCGCCGGGGGCTTACAATGAGCAGTTCTTC.

This clonotype was observed a few times. In DNA form, the CDR3 reads TGCGCCAGCAGCTTGGCCTCAGGGGCTCAACTCTCTGGGGCCAACGTCCTGACTTTC. Translating it yields CASSLASGAQLSGANVLTF. The chain links TRBV5-1 to TRBJ2-6; tentatively, D is TRBD1 (6 bases). The V end was cut by 0 bases, the J end by 0 bases, with 16 bases between. This CDR3 is 19 amino acids long. Per germline, CDR1 SGHRS and CDR2 YFSETQ. Full variable domain (missing parts from reference TRBV5-1 and TRBJ2-6): KAGVTQTPRYLIKTRGQQVTLSCSPISGHRSVSWYQQTPGQGLQFLFEYFSETQRNKGNFPGRFSGRQFSNSRSEMNVSTLELGDSALYLCASSLASGAQLSGANVLTFGAGSRLTVL.

The sample holds a few counts of this clonotype. V and J are TRBV27 and TRBJ1-5; 7 bases map to TRBD1. Per germline, CDR1 MNHEY and CDR2 SMNVEV (reference sequence). The junction had 8 bases not matched to a gene; V was cut back by 5 bases and J by 1 base. This CDR3 has 16 amino acids. The CDR3 protein is CASSPTGYHSNQPQHF. The CDR3 DNA follows: TGTGCCAGCAGTCCGACAGGGTATCACAGCAATCAGCCCCAGCATTTT.